This T cell receptor (beta chain) was captured by sequencing in a study of shared clonotypes between healthy human individuals. Study-level results: It was the non-shared clonotypes that had lower generation probabilities than clonotypes shared by all four donors. An effect of sequencing depth on clonotype sharing among donors was expected.

With regard to this clone: Its cognate antigen is unknown.

Donors, without exception, were Caucasian adults residing in Nashville, Tennessee. The CDR3 sequence is 13 residues long. V was clipped by 4 bases and J by 5 bases, with 10 bases between them. Germline CDR1 is SGHNT and CDR2 is YENEEA. Profiled with immunoSEQ multiplex PCR; TCRdb holds only in-frame clones, not every one. The table shows roughly 320,000 clones, with around 87% occurring only once. The sample comprised memory CD8+ T cells sorted from blood. Subset reported: CD45RO+ cells pooled with CCR7-negative TemRA cells. This TCR was recovered from a man aged 18 to 29 in good health. The chain links TRBV11-3 to TRBJ2-3, with TRBD1 as a possible D gene (5 bases). CDR3 nucleotides: TGTGCCAGCAGCTCCGTGGGGCGAGATACGCAGTATTTT. Translation gives CASSSVGRDTQYF.